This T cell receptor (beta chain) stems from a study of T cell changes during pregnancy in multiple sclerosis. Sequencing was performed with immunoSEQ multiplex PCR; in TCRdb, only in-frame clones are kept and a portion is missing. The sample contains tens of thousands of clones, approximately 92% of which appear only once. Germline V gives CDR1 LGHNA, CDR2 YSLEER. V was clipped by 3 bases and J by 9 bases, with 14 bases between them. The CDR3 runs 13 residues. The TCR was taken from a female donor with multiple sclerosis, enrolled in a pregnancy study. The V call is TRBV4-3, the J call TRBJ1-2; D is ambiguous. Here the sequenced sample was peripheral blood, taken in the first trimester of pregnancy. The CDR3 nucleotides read TGCGCCAGCAGCCAGGGTGGAGCTAGTAGCTACACCTTC. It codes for CASSQGGASSYTF.